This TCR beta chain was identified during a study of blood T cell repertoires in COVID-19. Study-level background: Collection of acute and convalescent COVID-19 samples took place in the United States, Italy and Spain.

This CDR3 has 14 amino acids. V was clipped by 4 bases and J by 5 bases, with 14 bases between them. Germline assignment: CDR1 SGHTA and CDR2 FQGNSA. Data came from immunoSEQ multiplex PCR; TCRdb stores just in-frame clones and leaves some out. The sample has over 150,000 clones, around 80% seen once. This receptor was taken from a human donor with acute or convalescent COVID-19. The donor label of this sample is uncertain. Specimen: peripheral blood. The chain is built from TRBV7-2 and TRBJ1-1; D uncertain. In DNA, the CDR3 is TGTGCCAGCAGCTCCCGAGGGTATTGGACTGAAGCTTTCTTT. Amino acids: CASSSRGYWTEAFF. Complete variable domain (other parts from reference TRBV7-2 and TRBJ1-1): GAGVSQSPSNKVTEKGKDVELRCDPISGHTALYWYRQSLGQGLEFLIYFQGNSAPDKSGLPSDRFSAERTGGSVSTLTIQRTQQEDSAVYLCASSSRGYWTEAFFGQGTRLTVV.